This entry features one T cell receptor (beta chain) sequence. Antigen: not known. Method: immunoSEQ multiplex PCR; TCRdb's copy keeps in-frame clones and lacks some. This table has roughly 28,000 clones, roughly nine tenths appearing once. The entry originates in a study of chemoradiotherapy in HPV16-positive cancers. Study-wide context: Candidate HPV-specific clones and shared TCR motifs came from two HPV16-positive patients.

Samples were taken several times over chemoradiotherapy. Per the germline V gene, CDR1 is SGHRS and CDR2 is YFSETQ. J gave up 3 bases and V 5 bases, and 8 bases lay outside the gene matches. This CDR3 contains 16 residues. Findings and limits, study-wide: Candidate HPV-specific clones and E7-related TCR motifs grew in tumor during treatment.

The sequenced sample was blood, obtained from a patient who underwent chemoradiotherapy. This chain links TRBV5-1 with TRBJ2-1; 10 bases agree with TRBD2. This clonotype was sampled from a human donor with HPV-associated anogenital cancer. In nucleotides, the CDR3 is TGCGCCAGCAGTTTGCGGACTAGCGGAGTCTACAATGAGCAGTTCTTC. This encodes CASSLRTSGVYNEQFF.